This TCR beta chain was observed in a study of blood T cell repertoires in COVID-19. The CDR3 has 11 amino acids. Trimming shortened V by 5 bases and J by 7 bases, and 8 bases separated the two germline ends. TCRdb's table, derived via immunoSEQ multiplex PCR, lists solely in-frame clones and lacks some. The table includes about 140,000 clones, around 87% detected once. This TCR derives from a woman between 45 and 60 years old with active or convalescent COVID-19. What was sequenced was peripheral blood. The rearrangement joins TRBV12-3 or TRBV12-4 to TRBJ1-2; D is ambiguous. The CDR3 DNA reads as TGTGCCAGCAGTCTCCGGGGTGGCTACACCTTC. It encodes CASSLRGGYTF.